A selection of T cell receptor beta chains follows, all from one sample in a study of technical replicates of blood from a handful of donors. Repertoires were generated with immunoSEQ multiplex PCR, while TCRdb's copy carries only in-frame clones and drops some. In the table there are some 58,000 clones, 94% of which are singletons. Sequencing was performed on T cells isolated from PBMCs. These TCRs come from a human donor in good health. Both conserved end residues are part of each CDR3. Fields, in order: CDR3 protein, CDR3 DNA, D gene, J gene, V gene. D genes are given only for firm matches.

cdr3_aa: CASSQRGTEAFF
cdr3_nt: TGTGCCAGCAGCCAGCGGGGCACTGAAGCTTTCTTT
d_call: NA
j_call: TRBJ1-1
v_call: TRBV14

cdr3_aa: CASSDPSGSDEQYF
cdr3_nt: TGTGCCAGCAGCGACCCTAGCGGGAGCGACGAGCAGTACTTC
d_call: TRBD2
j_call: TRBJ2-7
v_call: TRBV11-2

cdr3_aa: CASRLEARSGANVLTF
cdr3_nt: TGTGCCAGTAGGCTGGAGGCACGCTCTGGGGCCAACGTCCTGACTTTC
d_call: NA
j_call: TRBJ2-6
v_call: TRBV28

cdr3_aa: CASSPRGQGSYEQYF
cdr3_nt: TGTGCCAGCAGTCCCCGGGGACAGGGGTCTTACGAGCAGTACTTC
d_call: TRBD1
j_call: TRBJ2-7
v_call: TRBV6-6

cdr3_aa: CASSLGQGSYNEQFF
cdr3_nt: TGCGCCAGCAGCTTGGGACAGGGCTCCTACAATGAGCAGTTCTTC
d_call: TRBD1
j_call: TRBJ2-1
v_call: TRBV5-1

cdr3_aa: CASSFGQGPLDGYTF
cdr3_nt: TGTGCCAGCAGCTTCGGCCAGGGCCCGCTCGATGGCTACACCTTC
d_call: NA
j_call: TRBJ1-2
v_call: TRBV7-9

cdr3_aa: CASNTFIEQLNTEAFF
cdr3_nt: TGTGCCAGCAACACTTTTATAGAACAGCTGAACACTGAAGCTTTCTTT
d_call: NA
j_call: TRBJ1-1
v_call: TRBV7-9

cdr3_aa: CASSYSLYNEQFF
cdr3_nt: TGTGCCAGCAGTTACTCTCTTTACAATGAGCAGTTCTTC
d_call: NA
j_call: TRBJ2-1
v_call: TRBV6-5

cdr3_aa: CASSLTVGGKIDYGYTF
cdr3_nt: TGTGCCAGCAGCTTAACGGTCGGGGGTAAGATTGACTATGGCTACACCTTC
d_call: NA
j_call: TRBJ1-2
v_call: TRBV7-9

cdr3_aa: CATSRVRDRNYGYTF
cdr3_nt: TGTGCCACCAGCAGAGTGCGGGACCGTAACTATGGCTACACCTTC
d_call: NA
j_call: TRBJ1-2
v_call: TRBV15

cdr3_aa: CASSVQGAYGYTF
cdr3_nt: TGTGCCAGCAGCGTTCAGGGGGCCTATGGCTACACCTTC
d_call: TRBD1
j_call: TRBJ1-2
v_call: TRBV9